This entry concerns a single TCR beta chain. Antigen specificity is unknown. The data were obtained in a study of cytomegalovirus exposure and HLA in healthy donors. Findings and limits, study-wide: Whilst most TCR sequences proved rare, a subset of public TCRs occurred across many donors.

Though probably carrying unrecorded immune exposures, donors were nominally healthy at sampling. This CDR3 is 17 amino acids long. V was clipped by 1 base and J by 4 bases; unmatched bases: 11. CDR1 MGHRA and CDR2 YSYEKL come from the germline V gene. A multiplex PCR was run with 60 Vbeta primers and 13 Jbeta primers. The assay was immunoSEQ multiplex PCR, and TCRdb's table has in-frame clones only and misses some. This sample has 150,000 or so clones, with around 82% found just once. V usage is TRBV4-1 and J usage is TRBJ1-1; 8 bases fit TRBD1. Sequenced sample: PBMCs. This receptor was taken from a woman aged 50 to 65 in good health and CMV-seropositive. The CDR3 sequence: CASSQGPDRGRGTEAFF. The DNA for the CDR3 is TGCGCCAGCAGCCAAGGTCCCGACAGGGGTCGGGGCACTGAAGCTTTCTTT.